This T cell receptor (beta chain) was documented in a study of T-cell reconstitution after alpha-beta-depleted transplantation in children. Researchers prepared the TCRbeta library using unique molecular identifiers, the study reports. Using its own MiXCR run on the PCR reads, TCRdb lists one record per CDR3 protein. The sample holds fewer than 550,000 distinct CDR3 sequences; about an eighth are singletons and the top ten take roughly 15%. The sequences come from PBMCs, mostly from graft donor cells, collected 180 days after TCRalphabeta/CD19-depleted stem cell transplant. The TCR was taken from a female patient aged 2-15 years who had a stem cell transplant for aplastic anemia, so the T cells may come from the graft donor.

The CDR3 region is CSASMRISYEQYF. The CDR3 coding sequence is TGCAGTGCTAGTATGCGGATCTCCTACGAGCAGTACTTC. The chain carries TRBV20-1 and TRBJ2-7; D is unclear. Germline V gene sequence: CDR1 DFQATT, CDR2 SNEGSKA (reference sequence). The CDR3 sequence is 13 residues long. The V gene lost 3 bases and the J gene lost 0 bases, with 9 bases spanning the gap.